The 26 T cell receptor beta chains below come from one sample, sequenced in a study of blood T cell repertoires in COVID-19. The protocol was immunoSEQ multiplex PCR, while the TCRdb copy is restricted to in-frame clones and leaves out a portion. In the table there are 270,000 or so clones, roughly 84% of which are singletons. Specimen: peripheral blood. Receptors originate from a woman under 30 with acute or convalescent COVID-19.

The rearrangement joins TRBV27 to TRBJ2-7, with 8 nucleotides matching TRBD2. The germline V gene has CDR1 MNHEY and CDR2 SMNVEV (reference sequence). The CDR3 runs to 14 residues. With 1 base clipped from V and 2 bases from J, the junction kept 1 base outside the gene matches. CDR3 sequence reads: CASSLFGGAYEQYF. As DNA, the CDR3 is TGTGCCAGCAGTTTATTCGGGGGGGCCTACGAGCAGTACTTC.

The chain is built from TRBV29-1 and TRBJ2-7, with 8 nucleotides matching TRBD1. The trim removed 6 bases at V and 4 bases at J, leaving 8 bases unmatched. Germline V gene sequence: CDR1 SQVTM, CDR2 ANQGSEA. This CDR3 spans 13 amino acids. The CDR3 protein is CSVGTRQGYEQYF. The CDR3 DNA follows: TGCAGCGTGGGGACCCGACAGGGGTACGAGCAGTACTTC.

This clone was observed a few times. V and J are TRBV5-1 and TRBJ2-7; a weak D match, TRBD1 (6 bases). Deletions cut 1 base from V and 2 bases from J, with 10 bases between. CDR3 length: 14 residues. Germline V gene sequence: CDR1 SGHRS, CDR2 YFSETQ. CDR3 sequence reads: CASSLWDKPYEQYF. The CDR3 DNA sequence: TGCGCCAGCAGCTTGTGGGACAAGCCCTACGAGCAGTACTTC.

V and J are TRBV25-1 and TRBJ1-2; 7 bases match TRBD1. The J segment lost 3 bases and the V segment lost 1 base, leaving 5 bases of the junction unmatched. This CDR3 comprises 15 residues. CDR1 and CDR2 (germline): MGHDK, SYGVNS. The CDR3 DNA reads TGTGCCAGCAGTGAATCGACAGGGCCCCACTATGGCTACACCTTC. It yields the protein CASSESTGPHYGYTF.

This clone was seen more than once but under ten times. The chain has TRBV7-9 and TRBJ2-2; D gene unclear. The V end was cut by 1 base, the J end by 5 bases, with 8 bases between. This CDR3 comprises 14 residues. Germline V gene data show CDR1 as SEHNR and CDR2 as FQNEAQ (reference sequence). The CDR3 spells CASSLVLVTGELFF. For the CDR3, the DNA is TGTGCCAGCAGCTTAGTCCTAGTTACCGGGGAGCTGTTTTTT.

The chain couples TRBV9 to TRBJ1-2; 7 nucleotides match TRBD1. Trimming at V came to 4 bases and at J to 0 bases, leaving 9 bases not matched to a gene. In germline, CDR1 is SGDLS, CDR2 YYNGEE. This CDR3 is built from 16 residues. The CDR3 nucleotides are TGTGCCAGCAGCTCATGGGACAGAGTAGCTAACTATGGCTACACCTTC. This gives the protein CASSSWDRVANYGYTF.

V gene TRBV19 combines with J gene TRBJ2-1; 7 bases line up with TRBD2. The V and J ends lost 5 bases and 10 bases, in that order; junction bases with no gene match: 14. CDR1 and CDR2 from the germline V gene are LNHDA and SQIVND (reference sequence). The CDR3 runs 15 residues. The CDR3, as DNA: TGTGCCAGTAGTGGGGCTAGCGGTGTCCTGGGGGAGCAGTTCTTC. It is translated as CASSGASGVLGEQFF. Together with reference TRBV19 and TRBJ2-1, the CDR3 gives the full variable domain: DGGITQSPKYLFRKEGQNVTLSCEQNLNHDAMYWYRQDPGQGLRLIYYSQIVNDFQKGDIAEGYSVSREKKESFPLTVTSAQKNPTAFYLCASSGASGVLGEQFFGPGTRLTVL.

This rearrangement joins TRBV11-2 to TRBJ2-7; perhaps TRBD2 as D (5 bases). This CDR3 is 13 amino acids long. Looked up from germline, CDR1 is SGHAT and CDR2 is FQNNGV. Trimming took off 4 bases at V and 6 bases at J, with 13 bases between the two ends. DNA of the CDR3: TGTGCCAGCAGCTCTTATAAAGAGGGCGAGCAGTACTTC. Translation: CASSSYKEGEQYF.

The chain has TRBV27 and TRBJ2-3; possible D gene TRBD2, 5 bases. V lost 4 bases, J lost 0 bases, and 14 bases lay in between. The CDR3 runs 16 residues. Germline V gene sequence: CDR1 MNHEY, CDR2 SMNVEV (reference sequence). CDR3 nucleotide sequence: TGTGCCAGCAGTTCTAGCACTCTGTACAGCACAGATACGCAGTATTTT. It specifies CASSSSTLYSTDTQYF.

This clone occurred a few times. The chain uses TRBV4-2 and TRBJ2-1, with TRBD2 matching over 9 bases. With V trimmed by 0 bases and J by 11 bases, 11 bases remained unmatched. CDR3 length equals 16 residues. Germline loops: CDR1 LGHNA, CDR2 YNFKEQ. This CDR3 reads CASSQDRGTSLLKQFF. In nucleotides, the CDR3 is TGTGCCAGCAGCCAAGATCGGGGGACTAGCCTCTTGAAGCAGTTCTTC.

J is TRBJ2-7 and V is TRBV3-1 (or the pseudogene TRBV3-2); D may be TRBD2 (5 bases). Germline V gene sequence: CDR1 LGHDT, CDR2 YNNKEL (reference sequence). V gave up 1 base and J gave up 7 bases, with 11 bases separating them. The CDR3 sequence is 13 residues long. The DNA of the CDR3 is TGTGCCAGCAGCCAAGCGAAGAGGAGGGAGCAGTACTTC. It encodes CASSQAKRREQYF.

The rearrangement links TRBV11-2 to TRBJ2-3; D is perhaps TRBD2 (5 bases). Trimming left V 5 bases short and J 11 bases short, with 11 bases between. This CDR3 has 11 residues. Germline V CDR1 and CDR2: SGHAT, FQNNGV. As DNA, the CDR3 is TGTGCCAGCAGCGAACTCGGGATGCAGTATTTT. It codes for CASSELGMQYF. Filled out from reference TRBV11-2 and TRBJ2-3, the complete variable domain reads EAGVAQSPRYKIIEKRQSVAFWCNPISGHATLYWYQQILGQGPKLLIQFQNNGVVDDSQLPKDRFSAERLKGVDSTLKIQPAKLEDSAVYLCASSELGMQYFGPGTRLTVL.

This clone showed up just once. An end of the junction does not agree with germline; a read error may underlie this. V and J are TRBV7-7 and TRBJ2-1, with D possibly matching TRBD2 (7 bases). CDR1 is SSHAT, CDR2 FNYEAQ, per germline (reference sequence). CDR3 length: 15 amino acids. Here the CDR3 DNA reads TGTGCTAGCAGCTTTCTGGGGGGGCAGGTTCATGAGCAGTTCTTC. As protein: CASSFLGGQVHEQFF. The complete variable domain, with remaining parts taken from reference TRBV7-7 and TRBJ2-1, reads GAGVSQSPRYKVTKRGQDVTLRCDPISSHATLYWYQQALGQGPEFLTYFNYEAQPDKSGLPSDRFSAERPEGSISTLTIQRTEQRDSAMYRCASSFLGGQVHEQFFGPGTRLTVL.

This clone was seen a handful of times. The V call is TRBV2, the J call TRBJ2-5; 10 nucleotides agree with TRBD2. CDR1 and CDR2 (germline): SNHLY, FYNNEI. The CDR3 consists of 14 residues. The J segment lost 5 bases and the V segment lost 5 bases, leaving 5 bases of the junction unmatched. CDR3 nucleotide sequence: TGTGCCAGCAGTAGCGGGAGGGCCGGGGAGACCCAGTACTTC. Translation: CASSSGRAGETQYF.

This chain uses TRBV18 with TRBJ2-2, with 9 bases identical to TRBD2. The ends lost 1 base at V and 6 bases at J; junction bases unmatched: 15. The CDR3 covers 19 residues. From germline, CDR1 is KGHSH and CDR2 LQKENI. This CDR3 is CASSPLHNFSGRRAGELFF. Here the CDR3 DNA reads TGTGCCAGCTCACCACTTCACAACTTCAGCGGGAGGAGGGCCGGGGAGCTGTTTTTT.

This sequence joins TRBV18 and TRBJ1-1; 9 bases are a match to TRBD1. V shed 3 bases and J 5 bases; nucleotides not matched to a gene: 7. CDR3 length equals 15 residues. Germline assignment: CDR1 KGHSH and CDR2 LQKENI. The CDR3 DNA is TGTGCCAGCTCACCTTCCGGGACAGGGCGAACTGAAGCTTTCTTT. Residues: CASSPSGTGRTEAFF.

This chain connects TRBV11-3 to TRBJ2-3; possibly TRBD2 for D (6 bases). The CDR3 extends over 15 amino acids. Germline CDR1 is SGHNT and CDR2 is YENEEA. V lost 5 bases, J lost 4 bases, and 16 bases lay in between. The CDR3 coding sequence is TGTGCCAGCAGCCCCACCGGGACTCTTTCAGATACGCAGTATTTT. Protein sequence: CASSPTGTLSDTQYF.

The CDR3 DNA reads as TGTGCCAGCAGCAGATTCGACAGGGCGAACATTCAGTACTTC. It translates to CASSRFDRANIQYF. The V and J genes are TRBV7-2 and TRBJ2-4; the match to TRBD1 covers 7 bases. The germline gives CDR1 SGHTA, CDR2 FQGNSA. V lost 5 bases to trimming and J lost 7 bases; unmatched junction nucleotides: 8. The CDR3 sequence is 14 residues long.

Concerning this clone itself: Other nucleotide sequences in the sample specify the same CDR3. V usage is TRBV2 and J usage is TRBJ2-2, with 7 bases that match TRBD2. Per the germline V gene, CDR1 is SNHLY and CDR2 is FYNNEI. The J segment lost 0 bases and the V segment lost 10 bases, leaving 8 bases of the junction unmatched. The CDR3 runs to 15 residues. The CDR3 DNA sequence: TGTGCCACAAGGGGCCGGGGGGCGAACACCGGGGAGCTGTTTTTT. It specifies CATRGRGANTGELFF. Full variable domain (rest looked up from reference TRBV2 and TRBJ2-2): EPEVTQTPSHQVTQMGQEVILRCVPISNHLYFYWYRQILGQKVEFLVSFYNNEISEKSEIFDDQFSVERPDGSNFTLKIRSTKLEDSAMYFCATRGRGANTGELFFGEGSRLTVL.

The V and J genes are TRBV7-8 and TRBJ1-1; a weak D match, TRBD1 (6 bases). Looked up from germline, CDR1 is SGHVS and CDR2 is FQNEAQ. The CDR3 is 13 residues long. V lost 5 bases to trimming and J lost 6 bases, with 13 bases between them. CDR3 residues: CASSIGTGPEAFF. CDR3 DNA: TGTGCCAGCAGCATAGGTACAGGGCCTGAAGCTTTCTTT.

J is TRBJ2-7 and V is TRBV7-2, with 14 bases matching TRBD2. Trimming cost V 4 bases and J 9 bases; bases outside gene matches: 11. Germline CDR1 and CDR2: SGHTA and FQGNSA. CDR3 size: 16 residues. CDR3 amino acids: CASSSLGLAGDLSQYF. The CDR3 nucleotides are TGTGCCAGCAGCTCCCTGGGACTAGCGGGAGATTTGTCGCAGTACTTC. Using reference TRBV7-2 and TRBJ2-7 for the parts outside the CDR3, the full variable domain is GAGVSQSPSNKVTEKGKDVELRCDPISGHTALYWYRQSLGQGLEFLIYFQGNSAPDKSGLPSDRFSAERTGGSVSTLTIQRTQQEDSAVYLCASSSLGLAGDLSQYFGPGTRLTVT.

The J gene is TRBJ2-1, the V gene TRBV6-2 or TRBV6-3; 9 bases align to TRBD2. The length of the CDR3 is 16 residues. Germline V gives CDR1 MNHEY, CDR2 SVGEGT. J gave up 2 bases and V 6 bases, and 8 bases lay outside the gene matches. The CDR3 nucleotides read TGTGCCAGCAGCCCTCCGACTAGCGGCACCTACAATGAGCAGTTCTTC. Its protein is CASSPPTSGTYNEQFF.

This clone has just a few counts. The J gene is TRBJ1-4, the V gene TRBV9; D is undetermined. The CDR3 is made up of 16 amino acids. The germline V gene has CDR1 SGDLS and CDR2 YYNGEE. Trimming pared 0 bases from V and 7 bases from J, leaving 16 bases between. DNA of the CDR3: TGTGCCAGCAGCGTAGGACCATCTGGAGGGCGTGAAAAACTGTTTTTT. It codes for CASSVGPSGGREKLFF.

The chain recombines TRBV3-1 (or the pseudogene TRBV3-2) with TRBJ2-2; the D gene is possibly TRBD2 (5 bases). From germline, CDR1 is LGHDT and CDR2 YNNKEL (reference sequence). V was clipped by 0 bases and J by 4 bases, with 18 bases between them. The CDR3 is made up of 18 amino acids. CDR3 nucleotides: TGTGCCAGCAGCCAAGATGAATTTTCCAGCGGAAGCACCGGGGAGCTGTTTTTT. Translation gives CASSQDEFSSGSTGELFF.

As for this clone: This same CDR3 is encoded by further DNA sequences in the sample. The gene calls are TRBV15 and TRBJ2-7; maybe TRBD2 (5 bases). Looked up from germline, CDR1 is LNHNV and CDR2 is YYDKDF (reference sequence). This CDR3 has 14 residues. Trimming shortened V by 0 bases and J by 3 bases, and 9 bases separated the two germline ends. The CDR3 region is CATSRDRGFYEQYF. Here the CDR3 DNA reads TGTGCCACCAGCAGAGATCGAGGGTTCTACGAGCAGTACTTC.

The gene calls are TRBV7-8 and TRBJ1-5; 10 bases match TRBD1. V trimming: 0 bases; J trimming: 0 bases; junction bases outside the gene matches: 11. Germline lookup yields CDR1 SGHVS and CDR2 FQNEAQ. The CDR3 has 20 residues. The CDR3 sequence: CASSLARVGQGRYSNQPQHF. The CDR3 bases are TGTGCCAGCAGCTTAGCTCGGGTGGGACAGGGGAGGTATAGCAATCAGCCCCAGCATTTT.